These T cell receptor beta chains were read from a single sample in a study of beta chain features in type 1 diabetes. Produced via immunoSEQ multiplex PCR; TCRdb's table is partial and in-frame only. This table holds some 330,000 clones, roughly 13% found once. The sample comprised naive CD4+ T cells from blood. The source of these receptors is a woman aged 18-29 years with type 1 diabetes. Both conserved end residues are part of each CDR3. The D gene is left open where the match is weak. Not every row has a clone size; where given, it reads once, few, many or a size class.

TRBV10-3	TRBJ1-2	NA	NA	CAITSSTSYGYTF	TGTGCCATCACCTCCTCGACAAGCTATGGCTACACCTTC
TRBV2	TRBJ2-7	NA	NA	CASNDNYEQYF	TGTGCCAGCAACGACAACTACGAGCAGTACTTC
TRBV7-2	TRBJ2-4	NA	NA	CASSTTSWGRVYF	TGTGCCAGCAGCACAACTTCTTGGGGGCGGGTGTACTTC
TRBV9	TRBJ2-5	NA	TRBD2	CASSARGGQETQYF	TGTGCCAGCAGCGCGCGGGGGGGGCAAGAGACCCAGTACTTC
TRBV19	TRBJ2-1	few	TRBD2	CASSTLGLAGGHNEQFF	TGTGCCAGTAGCACGCTCGGACTAGCGGGAGGTCACAATGAGCAGTTCTTC
TRBV14	TRBJ1-2	few	NA	CASSPQAGGSYTF	TGTGCCAGCAGCCCTCAAGCCGGAGGGAGCTACACCTTC
TRBV30	TRBJ1-2	few	NA	CAWSTGFDYGYTF	TGTGCCTGGAGTACAGGCTTCGACTATGGCTACACCTTC
TRBV7-8	TRBJ2-3	NA	TRBD2	CASSRRRLGLAGEGDTQYF	TGTGCCAGCAGCCGAAGGAGATTGGGACTAGCGGGAGAGGGAGATACGCAGTATTTT
TRBV7-2	TRBJ2-3	NA	NA	CASSLLEREYF	TGTGCCAGCAGCTTACTAGAACGCGAGTATTTT
TRBV15	TRBJ1-4	NA	TRBD1	CATSRDTKNQGGLFF	TGTGCCACCAGCAGAGACACGAAAAACCAGGGGGGACTGTTTTTT
TRBV19	TRBJ2-3	few	TRBD2	CASDSGRTTDTQYF	TGTGCCAGTGACAGCGGGAGGACCACAGATACGCAGTATTTT
TRBV5-4	TRBJ2-3	few	TRBD2	CAITSGGGLYTDTQYF	TGTGCCATCACTAGCGGGGGAGGGTTATACACAGATACGCAGTATTTT
TRBV12-5	TRBJ2-5	few	TRBD1	CASGSGTGYQETQYF	TGTGCTAGTGGCTCCGGGACAGGGTACCAAGAGACCCAGTACTTC
TRBV11-3	TRBJ2-3	NA	TRBD1	CASSKPPGQADFYTDTQYF	TGTGCCAGCAGCAAACCACCGGGACAGGCGGACTTCTACACAGATACGCAGTATTTT
TRBV7-9	TRBJ1-2	few	NA	CAIPRMEGYTF	TGTGCCATCCCGAGGATGGAGGGCTACACCTTC
TRBV4-1	TRBJ2-1	few	TRBD2	CASSRPGTSIYNEQFF	TGCGCCAGCAGCCGACCTGGGACTAGTATTTACAATGAGCAGTTCTTC
TRBV2	TRBJ2-1	few	NA	CAGSTGSQEQFF	TGTGCCGGATCAACGGGGTCCCAAGAGCAGTTCTTC
TRBV15	TRBJ2-7	NA	NA	CATSRARGKWAEQYF	TGTGCCACCAGCAGAGCGCGGGGAAAGTGGGCCGAGCAGTACTTC
TRBV20-1	TRBJ2-1	NA	NA	CSARDSNEQFF	TGCAGTGCTAGAGACTCGAATGAGCAGTTCTTC
TRBV7-8	TRBJ2-3	NA	NA	CASSLERRWDTQYF	TGTGCCAGCAGCTTAGAGCGGAGGTGGGATACGCAGTATTTT
TRBV9	TRBJ1-1	few	NA	CASSVLGGDTEAFF	TGTGCCAGCAGCGTGCTTGGGGGGGACACTGAAGCTTTCTTT
TRBV7-3	TRBJ2-4	NA	TRBD1	CASSTGQTNIQYF	TGTGCCAGCAGTACGGGACAGACAAACATTCAGTACTTC
TRBV9	TRBJ2-1	NA	NA	CASSEGGGLYNEQFF	TGTGCCAGCAGCGAGGGGGGGGGCCTATACAATGAGCAGTTCTTC
TRBV5-1	TRBJ2-7	NA	TRBD1	CASSLVVTGVGEQYF	TGCGCCAGCAGCTTGGTTGTGACAGGGGTGGGCGAGCAGTACTTC
TRBV6-6	TRBJ1-2	NA	NA	CASSYVEGSGYTF	TGTGCCAGCAGTTACGTGGAGGGGTCTGGCTACACCTTC
TRBV5-1	TRBJ2-2	NA	NA	CASSLMAQGELFF	TGCGCCAGCAGCTTGATGGCCCAAGGGGAGCTGTTTTTT
TRBV11-3	TRBJ2-7	few	TRBD1	CASSLGGTGGYEQYF	TGTGCCAGCAGCTTAGGGGGGACAGGGGGCTACGAGCAGTACTTC
TRBV4-3	TRBJ2-1	few	TRBD2	CASSSGTSGSYEQFF	TGCGCCAGCAGCAGCGGGACTAGCGGGAGTTATGAGCAGTTCTTC
TRBV7-9	TRBJ2-7	few	TRBD1	CASSPEGQGSYEQYF	TGTGCCAGCAGCCCAGAGGGACAGGGATCCTACGAGCAGTACTTC
TRBV4-3	TRBJ2-7	NA	NA	CASSQEATKGAYEQYF	TGCGCCAGCAGCCAAGAGGCGACCAAAGGAGCCTACGAGCAGTACTTC
TRBV20-1	TRBJ2-7	NA	NA	CSAAILPLIYF	TGCAGTGCCGCAATTCTACCATTAATCTACTTC
TRBV2	TRBJ2-3	few	NA	CAILDRLGRDTQYF	TGTGCCATCCTAGACCGGTTGGGTAGAGATACGCAGTATTTT
TRBV5-1	TRBJ1-2	NA	TRBD1	CASSVLQTGDGYTF	TGCGCCAGCAGCGTTCTCCAAACAGGGGATGGCTACACCTTC
TRBV7-9	TRBJ2-7	NA	NA	CASVGDIVSYEQYF	TGTGCCAGCGTCGGGGACATAGTCTCCTACGAGCAGTACTTC
TRBV27	TRBJ2-2	NA	NA	CASNLKGIPGELFF	TGTGCCAGCAACCTTAAGGGGATACCCGGGGAGCTGTTTTTT
TRBV7-9	TRBJ2-3	NA	TRBD1	CASSLWRNGQGADTQYF	TGTGCCAGCAGCTTATGGAGAAACGGACAGGGGGCAGATACGCAGTATTTT
TRBV18	TRBJ1-1	few	TRBD1	CASSPTGTGNTEAFF	TGTGCCAGCTCACCCACCGGGACAGGAAACACTGAAGCTTTCTTT